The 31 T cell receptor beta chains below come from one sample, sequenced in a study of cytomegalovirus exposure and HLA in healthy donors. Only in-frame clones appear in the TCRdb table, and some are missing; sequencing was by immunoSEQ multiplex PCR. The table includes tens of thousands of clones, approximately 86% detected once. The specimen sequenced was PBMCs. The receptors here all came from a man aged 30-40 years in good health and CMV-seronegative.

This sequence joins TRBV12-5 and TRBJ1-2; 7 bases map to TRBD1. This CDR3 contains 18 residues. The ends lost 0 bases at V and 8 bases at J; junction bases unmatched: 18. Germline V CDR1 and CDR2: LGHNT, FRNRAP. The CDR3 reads CASGLVNSKGALREGYTF. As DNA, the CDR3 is TGTGCTAGTGGTTTGGTAAACTCTAAGGGGGCGCTTAGGGAAGGCTACACCTTC.

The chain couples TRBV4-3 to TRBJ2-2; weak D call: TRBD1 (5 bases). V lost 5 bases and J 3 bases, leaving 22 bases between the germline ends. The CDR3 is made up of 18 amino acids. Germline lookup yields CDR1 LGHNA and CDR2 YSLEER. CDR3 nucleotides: TGCGCCAGCAGCTACACCGTAGGACACCTCATCTACACCGGGGAGCTGTTTTTT. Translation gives CASSYTVGHLIYTGELFF.

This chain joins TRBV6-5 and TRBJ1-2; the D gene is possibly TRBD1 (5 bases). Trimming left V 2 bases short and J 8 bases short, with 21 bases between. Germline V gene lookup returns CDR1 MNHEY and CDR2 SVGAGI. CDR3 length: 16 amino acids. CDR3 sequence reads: CASSYRGESRAWGYTF. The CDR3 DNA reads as TGTGCCAGCAGTTACCGGGGGGAGTCGAGGGCCTGGGGCTACACCTTC.

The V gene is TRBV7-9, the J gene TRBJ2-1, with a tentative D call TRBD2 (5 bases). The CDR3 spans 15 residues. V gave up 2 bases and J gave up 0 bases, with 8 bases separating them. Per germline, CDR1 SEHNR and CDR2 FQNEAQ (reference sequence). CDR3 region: CASSLREGSYNEQFF. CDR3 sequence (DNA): TGTGCCAGCAGCTTACGGGAAGGCTCCTACAATGAGCAGTTCTTC.

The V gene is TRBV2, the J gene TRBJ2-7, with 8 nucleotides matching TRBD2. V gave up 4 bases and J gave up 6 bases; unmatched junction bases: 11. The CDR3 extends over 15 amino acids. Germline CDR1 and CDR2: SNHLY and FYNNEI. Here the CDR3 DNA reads TGTGCCAGCAGTGGCTCCGGAGGGCTAGCGGGCGAGCAGTACGTC. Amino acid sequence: CASSGSGGLAGEQYV.

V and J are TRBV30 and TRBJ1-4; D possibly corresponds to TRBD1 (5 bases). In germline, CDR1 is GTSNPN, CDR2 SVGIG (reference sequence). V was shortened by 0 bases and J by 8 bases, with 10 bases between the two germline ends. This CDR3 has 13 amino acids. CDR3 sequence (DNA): TGTGCCTGGAGTGTACCAGGGCGGGAAAAACTGTTTTTT. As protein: CAWSVPGREKLFF.

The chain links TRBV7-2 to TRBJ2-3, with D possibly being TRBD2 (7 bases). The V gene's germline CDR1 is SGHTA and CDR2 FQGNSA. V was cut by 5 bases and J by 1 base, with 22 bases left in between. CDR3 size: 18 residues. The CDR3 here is CASSPGRGARGGTDTQYF. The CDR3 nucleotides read TGTGCCAGCAGCCCGGGCCGGGGGGCCCGTGGTGGCACAGATACGCAGTATTTT.

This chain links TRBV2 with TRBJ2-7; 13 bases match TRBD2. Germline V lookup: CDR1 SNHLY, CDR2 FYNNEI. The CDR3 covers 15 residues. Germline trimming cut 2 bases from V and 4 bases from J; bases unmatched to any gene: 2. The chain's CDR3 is CASSETSGRGYEQYV. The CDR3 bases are TGTGCCAGCAGTGAAACTAGCGGGAGGGGGTACGAGCAGTACGTC.

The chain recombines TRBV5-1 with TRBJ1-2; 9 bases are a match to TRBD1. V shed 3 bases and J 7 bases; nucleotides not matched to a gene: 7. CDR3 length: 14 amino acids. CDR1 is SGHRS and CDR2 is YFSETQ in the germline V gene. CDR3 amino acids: CASSSPGTGFGYTF. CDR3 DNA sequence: TGCGCCAGCAGCTCGCCCGGGACAGGGTTTGGCTACACCTTC.

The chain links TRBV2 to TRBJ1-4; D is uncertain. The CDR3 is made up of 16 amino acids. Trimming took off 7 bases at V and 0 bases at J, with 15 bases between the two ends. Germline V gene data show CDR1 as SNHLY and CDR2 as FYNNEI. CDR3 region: CASKPEPGATNEKLFF. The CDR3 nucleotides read TGTGCCAGCAAACCGGAGCCGGGAGCAACTAATGAAAAACTGTTTTTT.

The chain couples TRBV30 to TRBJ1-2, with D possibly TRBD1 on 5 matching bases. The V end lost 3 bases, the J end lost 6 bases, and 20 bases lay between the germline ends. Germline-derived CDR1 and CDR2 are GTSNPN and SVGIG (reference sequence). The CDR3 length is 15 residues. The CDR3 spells CAWRPLGPPRDGYTF. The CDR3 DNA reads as TGTGCCTGGAGGCCCCTCGGGCCTCCCAGGGATGGCTACACCTTC. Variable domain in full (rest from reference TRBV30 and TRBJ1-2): SQTIHQWPATLVQPVGSPLSLECTVEGTSNPNLYWYRQAAGRGLQLLFYSVGIGQISSEVPQNLSASRPQDRQFILSSKKLLLSDSGFYLCAWRPLGPPRDGYTFGSGTRLTVV.

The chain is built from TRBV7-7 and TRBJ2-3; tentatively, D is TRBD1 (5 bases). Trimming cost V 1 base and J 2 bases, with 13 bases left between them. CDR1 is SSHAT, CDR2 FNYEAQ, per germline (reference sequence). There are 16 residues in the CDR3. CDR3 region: CASSLGGSRFTDTQYF. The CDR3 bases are TGTGCCAGCAGCTTAGGGGGCAGTCGGTTCACAGATACGCAGTATTTT.

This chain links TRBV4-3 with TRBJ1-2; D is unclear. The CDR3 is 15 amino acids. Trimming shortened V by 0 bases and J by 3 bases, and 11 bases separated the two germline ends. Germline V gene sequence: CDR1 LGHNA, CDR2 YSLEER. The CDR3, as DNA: TGCGCCAGCAGCCAAGATTCCCCGGGAGACTATGGCTACACCTTC. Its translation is CASSQDSPGDYGYTF.

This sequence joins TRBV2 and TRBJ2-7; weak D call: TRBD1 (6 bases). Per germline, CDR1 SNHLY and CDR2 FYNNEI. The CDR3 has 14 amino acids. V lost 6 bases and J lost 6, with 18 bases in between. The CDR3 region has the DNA TGTGCCAGCAGCCGCCCCGGGACATTCGGCGAGCAGTACGTC. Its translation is CASSRPGTFGEQYV.

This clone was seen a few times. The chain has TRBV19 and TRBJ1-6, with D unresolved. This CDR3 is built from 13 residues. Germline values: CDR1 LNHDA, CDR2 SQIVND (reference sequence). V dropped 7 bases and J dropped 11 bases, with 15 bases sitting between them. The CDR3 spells CASMGVGGTPLHF. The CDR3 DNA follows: TGTGCCAGTATGGGAGTAGGAGGGACACCCCTCCACTTT.

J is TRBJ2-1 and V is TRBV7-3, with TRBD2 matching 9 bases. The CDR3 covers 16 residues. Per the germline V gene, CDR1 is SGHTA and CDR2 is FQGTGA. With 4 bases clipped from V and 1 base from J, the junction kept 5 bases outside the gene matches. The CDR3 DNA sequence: TGTGCCAGCAGCTGGGATAGCGGGAGTTCCTACAATGAGCAGTTCTTC. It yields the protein CASSWDSGSSYNEQFF.

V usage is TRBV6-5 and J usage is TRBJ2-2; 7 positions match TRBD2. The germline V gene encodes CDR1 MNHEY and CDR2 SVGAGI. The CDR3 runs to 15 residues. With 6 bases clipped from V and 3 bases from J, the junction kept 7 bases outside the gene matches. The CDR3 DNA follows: TGTGCCAGCAGGGACGGGAGGAAGGACACCGGGGAGCTGTTTTTT. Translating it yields CASRDGRKDTGELFF.

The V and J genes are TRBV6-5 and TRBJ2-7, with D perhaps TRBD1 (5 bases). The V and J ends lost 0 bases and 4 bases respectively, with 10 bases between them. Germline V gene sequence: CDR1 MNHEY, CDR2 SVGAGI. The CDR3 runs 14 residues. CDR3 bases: TGTGCCAGCAGTTACTCGACAGTAAGATACGAGCAGTACGTC. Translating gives CASSYSTVRYEQYV.

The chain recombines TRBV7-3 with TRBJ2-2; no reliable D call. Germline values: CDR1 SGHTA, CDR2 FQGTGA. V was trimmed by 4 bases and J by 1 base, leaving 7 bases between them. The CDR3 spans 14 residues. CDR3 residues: CASSSQMNTGELFF. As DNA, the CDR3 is TGTGCCAGCAGCTCACAGATGAACACCGGGGAGCTGTTTTTT.

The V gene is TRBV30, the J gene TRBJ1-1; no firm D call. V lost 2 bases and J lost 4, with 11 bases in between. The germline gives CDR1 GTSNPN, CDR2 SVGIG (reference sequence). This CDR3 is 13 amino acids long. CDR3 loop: CAWSPRKSTEAFF. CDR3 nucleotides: TGTGCCTGGAGTCCGAGAAAGTCCACTGAAGCTTTCTTT.

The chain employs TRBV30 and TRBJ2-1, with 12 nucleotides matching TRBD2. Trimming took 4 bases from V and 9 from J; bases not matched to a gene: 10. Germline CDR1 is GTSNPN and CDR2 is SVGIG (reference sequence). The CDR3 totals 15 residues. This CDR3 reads CAWIVPGLAGGEQFF. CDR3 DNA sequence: TGTGCCTGGATTGTACCGGGACTAGCGGGCGGTGAGCAGTTCTTC.

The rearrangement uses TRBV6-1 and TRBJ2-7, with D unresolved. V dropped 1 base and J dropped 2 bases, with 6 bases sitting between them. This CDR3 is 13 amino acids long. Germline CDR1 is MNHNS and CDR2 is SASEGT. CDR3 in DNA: TGTGCCAGCAGTGAAGTGCTAGCCTACGAGCAGTACGTC. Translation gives CASSEVLAYEQYV.

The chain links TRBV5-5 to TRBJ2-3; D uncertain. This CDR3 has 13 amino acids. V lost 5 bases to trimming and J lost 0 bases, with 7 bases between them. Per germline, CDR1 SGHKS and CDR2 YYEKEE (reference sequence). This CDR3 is CASRSLSTDTQYF. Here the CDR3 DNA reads TGTGCCAGCAGAAGCCTCAGCACAGATACGCAGTATTTT.

CDR3 loop: CASSQEGQFIYEQYF. In nucleotides, the CDR3 is TGTGCCAGCAGCCAAGAAGGACAGTTTATCTACGAGCAGTACTTC. The rearrangement uses TRBV4-2 and TRBJ2-7; D perhaps matches TRBD1 (6 bases). Germline V gene sequence: CDR1 LGHNA, CDR2 YNFKEQ. The CDR3 has 15 residues. Trimming removed 0 bases from V and 3 bases from J, with 12 bases in between.

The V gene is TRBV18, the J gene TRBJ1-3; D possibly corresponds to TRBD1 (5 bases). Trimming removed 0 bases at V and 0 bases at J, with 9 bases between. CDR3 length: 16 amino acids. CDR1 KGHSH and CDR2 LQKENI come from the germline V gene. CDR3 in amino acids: CASSPPDRTSGNTIYF. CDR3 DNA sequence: TGTGCCAGCTCACCACCTGACAGAACCTCTGGAAACACCATATATTTT.

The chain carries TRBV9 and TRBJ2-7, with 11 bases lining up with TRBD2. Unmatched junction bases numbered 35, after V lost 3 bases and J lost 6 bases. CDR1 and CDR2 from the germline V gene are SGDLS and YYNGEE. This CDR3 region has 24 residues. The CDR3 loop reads CASSDAEGRSPGLAEPRTLFEQYV. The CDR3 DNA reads TGTGCCAGCAGCGACGCCGAGGGACGTAGTCCGGGACTAGCGGAGCCCCGAACTTTGTTCGAGCAGTACGTC.

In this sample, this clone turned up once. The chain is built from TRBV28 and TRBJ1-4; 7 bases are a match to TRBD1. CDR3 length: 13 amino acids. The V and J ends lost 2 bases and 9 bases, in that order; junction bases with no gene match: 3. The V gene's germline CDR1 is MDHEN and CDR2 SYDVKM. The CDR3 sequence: CASSLEGAQKLFF. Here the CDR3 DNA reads TGTGCCAGCAGTTTAGAGGGGGCACAAAAACTGTTTTTT.

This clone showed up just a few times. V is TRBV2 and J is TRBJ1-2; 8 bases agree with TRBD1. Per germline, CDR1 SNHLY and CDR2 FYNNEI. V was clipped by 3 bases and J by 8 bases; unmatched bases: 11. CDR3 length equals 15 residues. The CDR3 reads CASSDTRQGLKGYTF. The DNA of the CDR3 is TGTGCCAGCAGTGATACTCGACAGGGGTTGAAGGGCTACACCTTC.

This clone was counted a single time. The CDR3 coding sequence is TGTGCCAGCAGCGCTGACAGGAGCTCCTACAATGAGCAGTTCTTC. This translates into CASSADRSSYNEQFF. The chain couples TRBV7-6 to TRBJ2-1, with D maybe TRBD1 (6 bases). CDR1 SGHVS and CDR2 FNYEAQ come from the germline V gene. The CDR3 covers 15 residues. V dropped 5 bases and J dropped 0 bases, with 11 bases sitting between them.

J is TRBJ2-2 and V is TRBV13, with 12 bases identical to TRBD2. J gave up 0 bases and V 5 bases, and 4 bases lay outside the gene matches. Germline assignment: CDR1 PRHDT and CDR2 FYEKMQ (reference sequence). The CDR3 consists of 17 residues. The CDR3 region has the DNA TGTGCCAGCAGCACACTAGCGGGGGGCCCGAACACCGGGGAGCTGTTTTTT. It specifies CASSTLAGGPNTGELFF.

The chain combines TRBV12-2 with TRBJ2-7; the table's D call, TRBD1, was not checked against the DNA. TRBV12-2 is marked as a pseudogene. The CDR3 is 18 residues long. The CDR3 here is CASRPARTGAFLSYEQYV. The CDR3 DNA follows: TGTGCAAGTCGCCCCGCCCGGACAGGGGCCTTCCTCTCCTACGAGCAGTACGTC.